These 5 T cell receptor beta chains share one sample of origin, sequenced in a study of graft-versus-host responses after intestinal transplantation. Clones were sequenced by immunoSEQ multiplex PCR, and TCRdb holds only the in-frame ones, with some missing. The sample holds 96,000 or so clones; more than 85% are singletons and the top ten take around 0.17%. The antigens these receptors bind are not known. This sample comprised unstimulated CD4+ T cells sorted from spleen or lymph node cells, obtained before intestinal transplant. The receptors derive from a human donor who received an intestinal transplant.

This chain connects TRBV30 to TRBJ2-7, with 7 bases fitting TRBD1. The J segment lost 4 bases and the V segment lost 0 bases, leaving 6 bases of the junction unmatched. The CDR3 sequence is 14 residues long. Germline CDR1 GTSNPN, CDR2 SVGIG (reference sequence). The DNA for the CDR3 is TGTGCCTGGAGTGTAAGGGGGCTAGTGTACGAGCAGTACTTC. Its translation: CAWSVRGLVYEQYF.

The chain recombines TRBV6-4 with TRBJ1-1; D perhaps matches TRBD1 (5 bases). Per the germline V gene, CDR1 is MRHNA and CDR2 is SNTAGT. There are 16 residues in the CDR3. Trimming left V 6 bases short and J 0 bases short, with 17 bases between. The CDR3 coding sequence is TGTGCCAGCAGGCAAAGCGCAGGGCTCATGAACACTGAAGCTTTCTTT. Translated, it gives CASRQSAGLMNTEAFF.

The sample holds one count of this clone. The chain is built from TRBV13 and TRBJ1-2; a possible D gene is TRBD1 (5 bases). Trimming cost V 0 bases and J 4 bases, with 18 bases left between them. The CDR3 contains 17 residues. Germline-derived CDR1 and CDR2 are PRHDT and FYEKMQ (reference sequence). The chain's CDR3 is CASSLGVRQGGIYGYTF. The CDR3 bases are TGTGCCAGCAGCTTAGGGGTGCGGCAGGGCGGCATCTATGGCTACACCTTC.

This CDR3 reads CASSSLDSSNQPQHF. In DNA form, the CDR3 reads TGTGCCAGCAGTTCCCTAGACAGCAGCAATCAGCCCCAGCATTTT. The chain carries TRBV6-5 and TRBJ1-5; maybe TRBD1 (5 bases). Germline V gives CDR1 MNHEY, CDR2 SVGAGI. The V and J ends lost 4 bases and 1 base respectively, with 11 bases between them. This CDR3 is built from 15 residues.

This clone was recorded only once. The rearrangement joins TRBV7-6 to TRBJ2-2, with D possibly matching TRBD2 (5 bases). This CDR3 has 16 residues. Germline V CDR1 and CDR2: SGHVS, FNYEAQ. With 1 base removed from V and 6 bases from J, the gap between germline ends came to 15 bases. The DNA for the CDR3 is TGTGCCAGCAGCTTAGTCGGTGGGAGTGGGCCCGGGGAGCTGTTTTTT. Encoded protein: CASSLVGGSGPGELFF.